This T cell receptor (beta chain) was obtained from a study of blood T cells in healthy people across ages. The total RNA that was extracted per sample amounted to at least 5 micrograms. Then a second PCR, running about 6 to 11 cycles, was carried out with a sample-barcoded 5' primer and a J-beta primer mix. TCRdb re-analysed the 5' RACE reads in MiXCR, keeping a single row per CDR3 protein. The table lists about 800,000 distinct CDR3 sequences, approximately 25% of them singletons. Trimming took 7 bases from V and 4 from J; bases not matched to a gene: 18. Germline V lookup: CDR1 SQVTM, CDR2 ANQGSEA. This CDR3 has 17 amino acids. This clonotype was counted a few times. The sample was also linked to a second study, of T cells of mothers and their children.

The chain is built from TRBV29-1 and TRBJ2-7, with 11 positions matching TRBD2. Sequencing was performed on blood. This TCR was recovered from a boy aged 5 to 17 in good health. The chain's CDR3 is CSAAGVVFSGRGYEQYF. DNA for the CDR3: TGCAGCGCCGCGGGTGTGGTCTTTAGCGGGAGGGGTTACGAGCAGTACTTC.